The clone carrying this TCR beta chain was recorded a few times. The antigen remains undetermined. Amplified TCR beta CDR3 regions derived from RNA transcripts. HTBI primers drove first-round RT-PCR of the TCR CDR3. From the multiplex PCR reads, TCRdb called clonotypes with MiXCR, one entry per CDR3 protein. This table has around 270,000 distinct CDR3 sequences, around a fifth appearing once. The source of the sample is a study of T cells in Graves' hyperthyroidism and ophthalmopathy. The wider study: Blood was drawn when the patient was first diagnosed and still untreated. Study-wide results and caveats: Expanded thyroid clonotypes (above 0.001) were mostly also found in blood.

The CDR3 is made up of 13 amino acids. J was trimmed by 4 bases and V by 6 bases; bases with no gene match: 3. Germline CDR1 SQVTM, CDR2 ANQGSEA. At least 3 on the Clinical Activity Score was recorded for ophthalmopathy patients, who also had NOSPECS grade at least 4 and duration under 3 months. Each 10 ml fresh peripheral blood draw supplied the PBMCs. The receptor was isolated from a man aged 45 to 65 with Graves' ophthalmopathy. The sequencing input was blood. This rearrangement joins TRBV29-1 to TRBJ2-2, with 9 bases aligning to TRBD2. The CDR3 loop reads CSVLSGSTGELFF. DNA of the CDR3: TGCAGCGTCCTTAGCGGGAGCACCGGGGAGCTGTTTTTT.